This T cell receptor (beta chain) emerged from a study of blood T cell repertoires in COVID-19. Profiled with immunoSEQ multiplex PCR; TCRdb holds only in-frame clones, not every one. The data show 250,000 to 300,000 clones, around 89% seen once. The table lists this clone with a few counts. This TCR was sampled from a man aged 35-49 years who had recovered from COVID-19. Sequenced: PBMCs or T cells enriched from blood (not recorded which).

CDR3 DNA: TGTGCCAGCAGCCAAGCAACGGTCAACGAGCAGTACTTC. Protein product: CASSQATVNEQYF. The rearrangement links TRBV3-1 (or the pseudogene TRBV3-2) to TRBJ2-7, with D unclear. V gave up 1 base and J gave up 5 bases, with 9 bases separating them. Germline V gives CDR1 LGHDT, CDR2 YNNKEL (reference sequence). The CDR3 spans 13 residues.